This entry lists 24 T cell receptor beta chains sequenced from one sample in a study of cytomegalovirus exposure and HLA in healthy donors. A multiplex PCR was run with 60 Vbeta primers and 13 Jbeta primers. Repertoires were generated with immunoSEQ multiplex PCR, while TCRdb's copy carries only in-frame clones and drops some. The data contain some 200,000 clones, just over 75% of them seen just once; the ten biggest clones take up 0.6% to 0.65%. Material: PBMCs. These receptors all stem from a man in his late teens or twenties in good health and CMV-seronegative.

V usage is TRBV14 and J usage is TRBJ2-3; maybe TRBD2 (5 bases). The germline CDR1 and CDR2 sequences are SGHDN and FVKESK. V was cut by 2 bases and J by 0 bases, with 9 bases left in between. The CDR3 length is 15 residues. CDR3 bases: TGTGCCAGCAGCCAACGGCAGCGGAGCACAGATACGCAGTATTTT. It codes for CASSQRQRSTDTQYF.

CDR3 DNA sequence: TGTGCCACCAGCCCTCCTGAGGGGGAGCAGTACTTC. Encoded protein: CATSPPEGEQYF. The chain recombines TRBV15 with TRBJ2-5; the D gene is possibly TRBD1 (6 bases). In germline, CDR1 is LNHNV, CDR2 YYDKDF (reference sequence). V was clipped by 5 bases and J by 11 bases, with 15 bases between them. The length of the CDR3 is 12 residues.

The V call is TRBV11-3, the J call TRBJ2-2; TRBD1 agrees at 8 bases. Germline CDR1 reads SGHNT; CDR2 reads YENEEA. The CDR3 is 15 amino acids. V shed 4 bases and J 3 bases; nucleotides not matched to a gene: 4. Here the CDR3 DNA reads TGTGCCAGCAGCTCCGACAGGGGCGACACCGGGGAGCTGTTTTTT. It encodes CASSSDRGDTGELFF.

This clone was counted between two and nine times. The rearrangement links TRBV27 to TRBJ1-6; D uncertain. This CDR3 is 14 amino acids long. Trimming shortened V by 7 bases and J by 0 bases, and 7 bases separated the two germline ends. Germline CDR1 and CDR2: MNHEY and SMNVEV (reference sequence). The CDR3 nucleotides read TGTGCCAGCAAGTATAGCTCCTATAATTCACCCCTCCACTTT. This encodes CASKYSSYNSPLHF.

This chain connects TRBV7-8 to TRBJ1-1; 8 bases align to TRBD1. J lost 5 bases, V lost 5 bases, and 4 bases had no gene match. CDR3 size: 13 residues. Germline CDR1 and CDR2: SGHVS and FQNEAQ. The CDR3 coding sequence is TGTGCCAGCAGCGGACAGGGTCGGACTGAAGCTTTCTTT. The encoded protein is CASSGQGRTEAFF. The full variable domain, its missing parts supplied by reference TRBV7-8 and TRBJ1-1, is GAGVSQSPRYKVAKRGQDVALRCDPISGHVSLFWYQQALGQGPEFLTYFQNEAQLDKSGLPSDRFFAERPEGSVSTLKIQRTQQEDSAVYLCASSGQGRTEAFFGQGTRLTVV.

In its sample, this clone was seen a few times. CDR3 sequence (DNA): TGTGCCAGCAGCCCGACAGGGATCACTGAAGCTTTCTTT. Protein sequence: CASSPTGITEAFF. J is TRBJ1-1 and V is TRBV27, with 7 positions matching TRBD1. The germline V gene has CDR1 MNHEY and CDR2 SMNVEV (reference sequence). The ends lost 6 bases at V and 4 bases at J; junction bases unmatched: 5. The CDR3 is 13 amino acids.

The rearrangement joins TRBV7-3 to TRBJ2-3; tentative D call: TRBD2 (6 bases). CDR3 length: 16 amino acids. Germline values: CDR1 SGHTA, CDR2 FQGTGA. V was trimmed by 5 bases and J by 1 base, leaving 16 bases between them. The CDR3 nucleotides are TGTGCCAGCAGCCCTGGGTCTAGCGTACGCACAGATACGCAGTATTTT. Amino acids: CASSPGSSVRTDTQYF.

The chain employs TRBV6-1 and TRBJ1-5; 10 bases are shared with TRBD1. The CDR3 is 17 residues long. Trimming removed 2 bases from V and 2 bases from J; junction bases left unmatched: 6. Per germline, CDR1 MNHNS and CDR2 SASEGT. CDR3 protein: CASSERDRGRRNQPQHF. Here the CDR3 DNA reads TGTGCCAGCAGTGAAAGAGACAGGGGGCGCCGCAATCAGCCCCAGCATTTT.

The DNA for the CDR3 is TGTGCCTGGAGTGTACCGCCAGGGCGACTGGAGGGCCCTCATCGTGGGCAGTTCTTC. The encoded protein is CAWSVPPGRLEGPHRGQFF. The chain recombines TRBV30 with TRBJ2-1; possible D gene TRBD2, 6 bases. CDR1 and CDR2 from the germline V gene are GTSNPN and SVGIG (reference sequence). CDR3 length: 19 amino acids. Deletions cut 0 bases from V and 12 bases from J, with 33 bases between.

J is TRBJ1-1 and V is TRBV5-4; no clear D gene. Trimming removed 2 bases from V and 1 base from J, with 6 bases in between. The CDR3 sequence is 13 residues long. Looked up from germline, CDR1 is SGHNT and CDR2 is YYREEE (reference sequence). In DNA, the CDR3 is TGTGCCAGCAGCTTTCTTCCGAACACTGAAGCTTTCTTT. The encoded protein is CASSFLPNTEAFF. Complete variable domain (other parts from reference TRBV5-4 and TRBJ1-1): ETGVTQSPTHLIKTRGQQVTLRCSSQSGHNTVSWYQQALGQGPQFIFQYYREEENGRGNFPPRFSGLQFPNYSSELNVNALELDDSALYLCASSFLPNTEAFFGQGTRLTVV.

The J gene is TRBJ1-5, the V gene TRBV7-8; D unclear. V shed 4 bases and J shed 5 bases, with 9 bases lying between them. CDR3 length: 13 residues. Germline lookup yields CDR1 SGHVS and CDR2 FQNEAQ. CDR3 amino acids: CASSSSKHQPQHF. The CDR3 region has the DNA TGTGCCAGCAGCTCTTCCAAGCATCAGCCCCAGCATTTT.

J is TRBJ2-5 and V is TRBV5-6; no firm D call. Germline lookup yields CDR1 SGHDT and CDR2 YYEEEE. Trimming pared 2 bases from V and 1 base from J, leaving 6 bases between. The CDR3 runs 13 residues. The CDR3 nucleotides read TGTGCCAGCAGCTTAGAGTCCCAAGAGACCCAGTACTTC. Protein sequence: CASSLESQETQYF. The variable domain in full, completed from reference TRBV5-6 and TRBJ2-5, reads DAGVTQSPTHLIKTRGQQVTLRCSPKSGHDTVSWYQQALGQGPQFIFQYYEEEERQRGNFPDRFSGHQFPNYSSELNVNALLLGDSALYLCASSLESQETQYFGPGTRLLVL.

This chain uses TRBV4-2 with TRBJ2-7; TRBD2 matches at 12 bases. The germline V gene has CDR1 LGHNA and CDR2 YNFKEQ. V lost 3 bases and J lost 2; bases outside the gene matches: 11. This CDR3 is 18 amino acids long. The CDR3 sequence: CASSQLSGTSGLTYEQYF. The CDR3 DNA follows: TGTGCCAGCAGCCAGCTATCAGGGACTAGCGGGTTGACCTACGAGCAGTACTTC.

The rearrangement joins TRBV5-6 to TRBJ2-7; 7 bases align to TRBD2. Germline CDR1 SGHDT, CDR2 YYEEEE. The CDR3 sequence is 14 residues long. The junction had 8 bases not matched to a gene; V was cut back by 5 bases and J by 3 bases. The CDR3 DNA follows: TGTGCCAGCAGTTTTTCTCGGGACTACTACGAGCAGTACTTC. Protein sequence: CASSFSRDYYEQYF.

The genes are TRBV2 and TRBJ2-4; maybe TRBD1 (6 bases). CDR1 and CDR2 (germline): SNHLY, FYNNEI. Trimming cost V 7 bases and J 0 bases, with 10 bases left between them. The CDR3 runs 14 residues. The CDR3 loop reads CASTTGSAKNIQYF. CDR3 bases: TGTGCCAGCACAACAGGGTCAGCCAAAAACATTCAGTACTTC.

The table lists this clone with a few counts. The chain links TRBV29-1 to TRBJ2-7; D is uncertain. Looked up from germline, CDR1 is SQVTM and CDR2 is ANQGSEA. V was clipped by 6 bases and J by 7 bases, with 13 bases between them. CDR3 length: 11 amino acids. The DNA for the CDR3 is TGCAGCGTCAGTGAGGATGGGGAGCAGTACTTC. Translation: CSVSEDGEQYF.

The chain is built from TRBV11-2 and TRBJ1-2; 8 nucleotides align to TRBD1. From germline, CDR1 is SGHAT and CDR2 FQNNGV. V shed 2 bases, J shed 8 bases, and the junction held 7 bases outside the gene matches. The CDR3 runs 14 residues. CDR3 loop: CASSLSAGGGGYTF. CDR3 DNA sequence: TGTGCCAGCAGCTTATCAGCAGGGGGCGGCGGCTACACCTTC.

This clone was recorded a few times. The chain links TRBV7-2 to TRBJ2-4; D is unclear. V was clipped by 2 bases and J by 0 bases, with 5 bases between them. The CDR3 consists of 14 residues. The V gene's germline CDR1 is SGHTA and CDR2 FQGNSA. The CDR3 sequence: CASSLRLAKNIQYF. DNA of the CDR3: TGTGCCAGCAGCTTAAGACTAGCCAAAAACATTCAGTACTTC.

V and J are TRBV19 and TRBJ2-6, with D perhaps TRBD1 (6 bases). Germline V CDR1 and CDR2: LNHDA, SQIVND (reference sequence). This CDR3 has 17 amino acids. V gave up 3 bases and J gave up 0 bases, with 12 bases separating them. CDR3 residues: CASSMTGVFSGANVLTF. The CDR3 DNA follows: TGTGCCAGTAGTATGACAGGTGTTTTCTCTGGGGCCAACGTCCTGACTTTC. The full variable domain, in which reference TRBV19 and TRBJ2-6 provide the parts outside the CDR3, is DGGITQSPKYLFRKEGQNVTLSCEQNLNHDAMYWYRQDPGQGLRLIYYSQIVNDFQKGDIAEGYSVSREKKESFPLTVTSAQKNPTAFYLCASSMTGVFSGANVLTFGAGSRLTVL.

The chain is built from TRBV6-5 and TRBJ2-6, with D possibly TRBD1 on 6 matching bases. The V end lost 2 bases, the J end lost 4 bases, and 9 bases lay between the germline ends. Germline CDR1 MNHEY, CDR2 SVGAGI. This CDR3 has 15 residues. This CDR3 reads CASSYTGSGANVLTF. The CDR3 coding sequence is TGTGCCAGCAGTTACACAGGGTCCGGGGCCAACGTCCTGACTTTC.

This clone was recorded once. This rearrangement joins TRBV29-1 to TRBJ2-1; 15 bases match TRBD2. Germline V gene data show CDR1 as SQVTM and CDR2 as ANQGSEA. Trimming removed 1 base from V and 12 bases from J; junction bases left unmatched: 13. This CDR3 has 17 amino acids. For the CDR3, the DNA is TGCAGCGTTGAAGCCGAGGGACTAGCGGGAGGCTCCTATGGGCAGTTCTTC. Amino acid sequence: CSVEAEGLAGGSYGQFF.

In this sample, this clone turned up once. The same CDR3 arises from other DNA sequences in this sample as well. The chain combines TRBV5-4 with TRBJ2-1; 9 bases fit TRBD1. CDR3 length equals 15 residues. The trim removed 2 bases at V and 1 base at J, leaving 1 base unmatched. The V gene's germline CDR1 is SGHNT and CDR2 YYREEE (reference sequence). The DNA for the CDR3 is TGTGCCAGCAGCTTAGGACAGGGGTCCTACAATGAGCAGTTCTTC. As protein: CASSLGQGSYNEQFF.

The gene calls are TRBV6-5 and TRBJ1-6; TRBD1 is a possible D gene (5 bases). The V end lost 0 bases, the J end lost 5 bases, and 8 bases lay between the germline ends. This CDR3 comprises 15 residues. Germline V gene lookup returns CDR1 MNHEY and CDR2 SVGAGI. The CDR3 DNA is TGTGCCAGCAGTTACTCGGGAGGGGATAATTCACCCCTCCACTTT. Its protein product is CASSYSGGDNSPLHF.

V usage is TRBV7-2 and J usage is TRBJ2-7; 7 bases line up with TRBD2. The V and J ends lost 1 base and 4 bases, in that order; junction bases with no gene match: 7. CDR3 size: 15 residues. Germline lookup yields CDR1 SGHTA and CDR2 FQGNSA. In DNA, the CDR3 is TGTGCCAGCAGCTTAGTTGGCGGGGGTGGTTACGAGCAGTACTTC. As protein: CASSLVGGGGYEQYF.